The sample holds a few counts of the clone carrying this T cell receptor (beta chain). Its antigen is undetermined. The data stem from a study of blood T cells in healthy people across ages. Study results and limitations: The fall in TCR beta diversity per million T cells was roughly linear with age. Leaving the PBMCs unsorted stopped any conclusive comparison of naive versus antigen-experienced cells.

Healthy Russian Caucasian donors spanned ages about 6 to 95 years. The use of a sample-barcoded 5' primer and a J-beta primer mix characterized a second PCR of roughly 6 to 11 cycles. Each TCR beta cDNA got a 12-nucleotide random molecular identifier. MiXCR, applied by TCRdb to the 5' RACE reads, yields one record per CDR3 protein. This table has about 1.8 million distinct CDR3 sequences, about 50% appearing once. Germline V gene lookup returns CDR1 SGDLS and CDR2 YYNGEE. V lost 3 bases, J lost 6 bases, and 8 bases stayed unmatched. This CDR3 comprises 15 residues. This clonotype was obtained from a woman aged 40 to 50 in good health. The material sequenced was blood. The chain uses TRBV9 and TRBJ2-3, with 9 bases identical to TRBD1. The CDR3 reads CASSGKQGAGDTQYF. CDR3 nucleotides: TGTGCCAGCAGCGGAAAACAGGGGGCGGGGGATACGCAGTATTTT.